This T cell receptor beta chain emerged from a study of cytomegalovirus exposure and HLA in healthy donors. CDR3 length: 15 residues. Germline loops: CDR1 MNHEY, CDR2 SVGAGI. The trim removed 4 bases at V and 6 bases at J, leaving 10 bases unmatched. In regard to this clone: Its antigen is unknown.

PCR primers comprised 60 Vbeta and 13 Jbeta primers. Original methodology: The count from a later analysis was 60 million to 85 million unique TCR beta chains, about 10 million of them shared. Assay used: immunoSEQ multiplex PCR; TCRdb lists only in-frame clones, some missing. The V and J calls and clone size are taken from that table; D and trimming were inferred from the DNA. The ten top clones account for approximately 11%, within a sample of roughly 55,000 clones. Study-wide points: Later analysis associated a missense DCLRE1C variant with TCR beta V- and J-gene trimming. Earlier results showed most TCR beta V segments being productive about 87% or about 30% of the time. The authors reported that TCR beta sequences could predict HLA-A and HLA-B alleles. These predictions were accurate for most subjects in the first cohort.

The specimen was PBMCs. This TCR came from a woman aged 50 to 60 in good health and CMV-seropositive. The chain couples TRBV6-5 to TRBJ1-2; 8 bases are shared with TRBD1. This CDR3 reads CASSLGTGGFNGYTF. DNA of the CDR3: TGTGCCAGCAGTTTAGGGACAGGTGGTTTTAATGGCTACACCTTC.